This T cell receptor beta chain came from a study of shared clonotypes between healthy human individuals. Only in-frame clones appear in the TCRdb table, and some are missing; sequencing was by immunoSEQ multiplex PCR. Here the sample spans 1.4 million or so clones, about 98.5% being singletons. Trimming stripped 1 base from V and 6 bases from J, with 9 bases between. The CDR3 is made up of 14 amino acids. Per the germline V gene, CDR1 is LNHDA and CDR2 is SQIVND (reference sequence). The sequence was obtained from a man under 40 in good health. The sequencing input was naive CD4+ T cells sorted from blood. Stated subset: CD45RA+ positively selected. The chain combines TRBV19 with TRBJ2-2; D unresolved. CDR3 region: CASSIAQVPGELFF. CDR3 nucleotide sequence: TGTGCCAGTAGTATAGCGCAGGTCCCCGGGGAGCTGTTTTTT.